The 21 T cell receptor beta chains presented below share a single source sample, sequenced in a study of control samples from healthy donors and cancer patients. TCRdb's copy holds only in-frame clones and misses some; the assay was immunoSEQ multiplex PCR. The sample lists approximately 87,000 clones, 85% to 90% occurring once. The sequenced sample consisted of blood. The receptors here all came from a woman in her 50s in good health.

The gene calls are TRBV6-5 and TRBJ2-1; TRBD2 matches 14 bases. Germline CDR1 reads MNHEY; CDR2 reads SVGAGI. The CDR3 totals 16 residues. The V segment lost 4 bases and the J segment 9 bases; nucleotides outside the gene matches: 8. The CDR3 is CASSFGTSGGGREQFF. CDR3 nucleotide sequence: TGTGCCAGCAGTTTCGGGACTAGCGGGGGAGGCCGTGAGCAGTTCTTC.

In its sample, this clone was seen once. This chain joins TRBV2 and TRBJ2-1; tentatively, D is TRBD1 or TRBD2 (6 bases each). Germline V gives CDR1 SNHLY, CDR2 FYNNEI. V was pared by 6 bases and J by 7 bases, with 22 bases between. The CDR3 extends over 16 amino acids. The DNA for the CDR3 is TGTGCCAGCAGCCCCATTGGGGGGCAATCGAGTAATGAGCAGTTCTTC. Translating gives CASSPIGGQSSNEQFF.

V gene TRBV15 combines with J gene TRBJ2-1, with D tentatively TRBD2 (6 bases). Germline V gene data show CDR1 as LNHNV and CDR2 as YYDKDF (reference sequence). Between the trimmed V and J ends, which lost 1 base and 9 bases, there was a span of 10 bases. This CDR3 spans 13 amino acids. CDR3 in amino acids: CATSRVGGGEQFF. The CDR3, as DNA: TGTGCCACCAGCAGAGTCGGGGGAGGTGAGCAGTTCTTC.

The chain has TRBV2 and TRBJ1-4, with no clear D. CDR1 and CDR2 from the germline V gene are SNHLY and FYNNEI. Trimming pared 5 bases from V and 4 bases from J, leaving 11 bases between. The CDR3 loop spans 14 amino acids. CDR3 DNA sequence: TGTGCCAGCAGTCCCGGGTGGAGTAATGAAAAACTGTTTTTT. Translation: CASSPGWSNEKLFF.

The chain combines TRBV7-2 with TRBJ1-5, with a weak D call TRBD1 (6 bases). CDR1 and CDR2 from the germline V gene are SGHTA and FQGNSA. The V gene lost 5 bases and the J gene lost 6 bases, with 14 bases spanning the gap. The CDR3 totals 14 residues. The CDR3 coding sequence is TGTGCCAGCAGCCCAAACAGGGCTAGTCAGCCCCAGCATTTT. Protein sequence: CASSPNRASQPQHF.

The chain employs TRBV4-1 and TRBJ2-1; D remains unclear. V was cut by 3 bases and J by 0 bases, with 6 bases left in between. CDR1 is MGHRA, CDR2 YSYEKL, per germline. CDR3 size: 14 residues. In DNA form, the CDR3 reads TGCGCCAGCAGCCACGGCCCCTCCTACAATGAGCAGTTCTTC. Residues: CASSHGPSYNEQFF.

V and J are TRBV7-2 and TRBJ2-7; TRBD1 matches at 10 bases. The CDR3 is 15 residues long. The ends lost 5 bases at V and 4 bases at J; junction bases unmatched: 8. The germline V gene encodes CDR1 SGHTA and CDR2 FQGNSA. In DNA form, the CDR3 reads TGTGCCAGCAGCATATCCGGGACAGGGGCTTACGAGCAGTACTTC. As protein: CASSISGTGAYEQYF.

The chain combines TRBV29-1 with TRBJ2-1, with D possibly matching TRBD1 (5 bases). Germline V gene sequence: CDR1 SQVTM, CDR2 ANQGSEA. Trimming pared 6 bases from V and 8 bases from J, leaving 20 bases between. This CDR3 spans 14 amino acids. The CDR3 spells CSVAVLDSTDEQFF. The CDR3 coding sequence is TGCAGCGTCGCCGTGCTAGACAGTACGGATGAGCAGTTCTTC.

V is TRBV6-6 and J is TRBJ1-1, with D perhaps TRBD1 (6 bases). The CDR3 consists of 14 residues. Trimming took off 4 bases at V and 3 bases at J, with 12 bases between the two ends. Germline assignment: CDR1 MNHNY and CDR2 SVGAGI (reference sequence). The CDR3 DNA reads as TGTGCCAGCAGTTCACAGGGTACAGACACTGAAGCTTTCTTT. Encoded protein: CASSSQGTDTEAFF.

The chain joins TRBV19 to TRBJ2-5; D is undetermined. This CDR3 is 15 amino acids long. Trimming removed 6 bases at V and 1 base at J, with 15 bases between. CDR1 and CDR2 from the germline V gene are LNHDA and SQIVND (reference sequence). This chain's CDR3 is CASSNQAWPQETQYF. CDR3 coding DNA: TGTGCCAGTAGCAACCAGGCTTGGCCCCAAGAGACCCAGTACTTC.

The chain combines TRBV24-1 with TRBJ1-2; unclear D gene. The CDR3 has 10 residues. The germline V gene has CDR1 KGHDR and CDR2 SFDVKD. With 1 base removed from V and 9 bases from J, the gap between germline ends came to 2 bases. The CDR3 loop is CATSDFSYTF. The CDR3 bases are TGTGCCACCAGTGATTTCAGCTACACCTTC.

This clone was counted between two and nine times. J is TRBJ2-3 and V is TRBV5-4; D may be TRBD2 (5 bases). The germline V and J ends were trimmed by 0 bases and 11 bases, with 13 bases remaining between them. The CDR3 runs 13 residues. The germline V gene has CDR1 SGHNT and CDR2 YYREEE (reference sequence). Here the CDR3 reads CASSLAPPEGQYF. As DNA, the CDR3 is TGTGCCAGCAGCTTGGCACCCCCAGAGGGGCAGTATTTT.

J is TRBJ1-2 and V is TRBV25-1; unclear D gene. Trimming left V 4 bases short and J 2 bases short, with 14 bases between. The CDR3 sequence is 15 residues long. Germline CDR1 and CDR2: MGHDK and SYGVNS. CDR3 sequence (DNA): TGTGCCAGCAGTGGCGGCCTCATGGACAACTATGGCTACACCTTC. Translation: CASSGGLMDNYGYTF.

The chain uses TRBV28 and TRBJ2-3; TRBD2 matches 8 bases. The ends lost 6 bases at V and 3 bases at J; junction bases unmatched: 5. The CDR3 is made up of 14 amino acids. Germline loops: CDR1 MDHEN, CDR2 SYDVKM. The CDR3 DNA reads TGTGCCAGCAGCGGCGGGAGGCGAACAGATACGCAGTATTTT. This translates into CASSGGRRTDTQYF.

The chain uses TRBV5-5 and TRBJ2-2; 8 positions agree with TRBD1. V lost 1 base and J lost 13; bases outside the gene matches: 3. Per germline, CDR1 SGHKS and CDR2 YYEKEE (reference sequence). The CDR3 covers 12 residues. CDR3 amino acids: CASSLQDRVLFF. The CDR3 nucleotides read TGTGCCAGCAGCTTGCAGGACAGGGTGCTGTTTTTT.

The chain recombines TRBV19 with TRBJ1-1; D remains unclear. The CDR3 extends over 13 amino acids. Trimming pared 8 bases from V and 1 base from J, leaving 11 bases between. Per germline, CDR1 LNHDA and CDR2 SQIVND (reference sequence). This CDR3 reads CASSDGQNTEAFF. The DNA of the CDR3 is TGTGCCAGTTCCGACGGCCAGAACACTGAAGCTTTCTTT.

The chain carries TRBV19 and TRBJ1-6; D gene unclear. Germline CDR1 and CDR2: LNHDA and SQIVND (reference sequence). V lost 5 bases and J lost 0, with 11 bases in between. The CDR3 covers 16 residues. CDR3 coding DNA: TGTGCCAGTAGTCAACAACTTTTCTCCTATAATTCACCCCTCCACTTT. Amino acid sequence: CASSQQLFSYNSPLHF.

The chain links TRBV4-3 to TRBJ1-3, with 7 bases fitting TRBD1. Germline lookup yields CDR1 LGHNA and CDR2 YSLEER. This CDR3 region has 16 residues. Losses at the gene ends were 3 bases for V and 0 bases for J; bases not matched to a gene: 5. CDR3 residues: CASSQGTGVSGNTIYF. CDR3 sequence (DNA): TGCGCCAGCAGCCAGGGTACAGGGGTCTCTGGAAACACCATATATTTT.

The CDR3 spells CASSQSGLAGAEEQYF. DNA for the CDR3: TGCGCCAGCAGCCAATCGGGACTAGCGGGAGCGGAGGAGCAGTACTTC. The chain combines TRBV4-1 with TRBJ2-7, with TRBD2 identical over 14 bases. The CDR3 has 16 residues. The J segment lost 7 bases and the V segment lost 2 bases, leaving 7 bases of the junction unmatched. Germline V gene lookup returns CDR1 MGHRA and CDR2 YSYEKL.

This clone was recorded once. This sequence joins TRBV19 and TRBJ2-4, with TRBD2 as a possible D gene (5 bases). Trimming removed 4 bases at V and 5 bases at J, with 18 bases between. Germline V gene sequence: CDR1 LNHDA, CDR2 SQIVND (reference sequence). The CDR3 loop spans 16 amino acids. The CDR3 spells CASSNYKGLEENIQYF. The CDR3 nucleotides read TGTGCCAGTAGTAACTACAAAGGACTTGAGGAAAACATTCAGTACTTC.

The chain combines TRBV29-1 with TRBJ1-2; no definite D call. This CDR3 has 15 residues. Germline CDR1 reads SQVTM; CDR2 reads ANQGSEA. With 2 bases removed from V and 1 base from J, the gap between germline ends came to 14 bases. In DNA, the CDR3 is TGCAGCGTTGAAACTATCCAGCATATTAACTATGGCTACACCTTC. Translation: CSVETIQHINYGYTF.